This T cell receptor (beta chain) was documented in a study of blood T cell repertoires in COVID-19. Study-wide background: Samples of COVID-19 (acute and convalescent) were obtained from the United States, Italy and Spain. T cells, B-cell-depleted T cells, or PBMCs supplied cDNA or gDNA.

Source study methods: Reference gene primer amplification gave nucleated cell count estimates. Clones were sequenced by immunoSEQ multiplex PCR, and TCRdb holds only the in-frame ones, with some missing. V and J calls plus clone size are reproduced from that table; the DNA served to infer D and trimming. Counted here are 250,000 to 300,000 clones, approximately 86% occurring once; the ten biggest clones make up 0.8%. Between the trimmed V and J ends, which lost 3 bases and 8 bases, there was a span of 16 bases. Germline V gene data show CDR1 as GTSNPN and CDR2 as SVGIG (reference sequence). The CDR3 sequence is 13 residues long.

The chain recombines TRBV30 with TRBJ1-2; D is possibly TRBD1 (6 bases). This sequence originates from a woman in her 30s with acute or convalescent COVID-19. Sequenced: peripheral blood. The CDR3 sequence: CAWRKDRSGGYTF. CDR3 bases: TGTGCCTGGAGAAAAGACAGGTCGGGGGGCTACACCTTC.